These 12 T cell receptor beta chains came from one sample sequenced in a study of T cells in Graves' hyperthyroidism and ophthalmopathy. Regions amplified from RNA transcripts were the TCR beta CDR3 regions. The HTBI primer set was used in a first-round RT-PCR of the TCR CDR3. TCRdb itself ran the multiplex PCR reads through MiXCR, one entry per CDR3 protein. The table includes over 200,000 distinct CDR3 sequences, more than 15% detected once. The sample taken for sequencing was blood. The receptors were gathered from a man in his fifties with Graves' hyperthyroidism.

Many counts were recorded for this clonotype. The CDR3 DNA is TGTGCCAGCAGCTTAGGTCCCGCTACGCAGTATTTT. The encoded protein is CASSLGPATQYF. The rearrangement uses TRBV7-2 and TRBJ2-3; D remains ambiguous. Trimming stripped 1 base from V and 8 bases from J, with 7 bases between. Germline CDR1 is SGHTA and CDR2 is FQGNSA. The CDR3 runs to 12 residues.

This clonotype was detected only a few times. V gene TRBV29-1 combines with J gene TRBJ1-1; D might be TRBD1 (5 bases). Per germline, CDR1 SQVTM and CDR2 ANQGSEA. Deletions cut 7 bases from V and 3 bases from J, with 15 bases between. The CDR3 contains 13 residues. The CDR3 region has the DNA TGCAGCGCCGATGGGGGAATCGACACTGAAGCTTTCTTT. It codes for CSADGGIDTEAFF.

CDR3 amino acids: CASSIGLAGGFAGELFF. The DNA of the CDR3 is TGTGCCAGTAGTATTGGACTAGCGGGAGGTTTTGCCGGGGAGCTGTTTTTT. This rearrangement joins TRBV19 to TRBJ2-2, with 14 positions matching TRBD2. The CDR3 runs 17 residues. The germline V gene has CDR1 LNHDA and CDR2 SQIVND (reference sequence). The V gene end was trimmed by 3 bases and the J gene end by 6 bases; junction bases not matched to a gene: 6.

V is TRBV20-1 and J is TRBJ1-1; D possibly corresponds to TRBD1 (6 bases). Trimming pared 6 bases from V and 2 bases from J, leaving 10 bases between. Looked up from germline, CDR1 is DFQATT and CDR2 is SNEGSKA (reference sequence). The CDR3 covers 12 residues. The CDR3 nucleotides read TGCAGTGCAGTACAGGGTAACACTGAAGCTTTCTTT. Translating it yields CSAVQGNTEAFF.

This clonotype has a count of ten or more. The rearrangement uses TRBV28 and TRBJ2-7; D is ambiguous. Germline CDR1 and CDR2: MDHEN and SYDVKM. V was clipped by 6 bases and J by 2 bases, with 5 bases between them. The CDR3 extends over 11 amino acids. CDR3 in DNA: TGTGCCAGCAGCAGACCCTACGAGCAGTACTTC. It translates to CASSRPYEQYF.

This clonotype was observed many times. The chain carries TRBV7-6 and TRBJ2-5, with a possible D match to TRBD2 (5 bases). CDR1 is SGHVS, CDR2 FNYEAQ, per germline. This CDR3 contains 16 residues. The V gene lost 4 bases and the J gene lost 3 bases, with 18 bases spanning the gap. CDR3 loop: CASSSPAGVIKETQYF. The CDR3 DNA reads TGTGCCAGCAGCTCCCCGGCGGGCGTCATTAAAGAGACCCAGTACTTC.

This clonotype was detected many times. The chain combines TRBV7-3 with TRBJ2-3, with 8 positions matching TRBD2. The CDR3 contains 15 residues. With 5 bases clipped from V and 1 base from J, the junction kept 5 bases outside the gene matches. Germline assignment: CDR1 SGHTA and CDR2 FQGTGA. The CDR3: CASSHPTSGTDTQYF. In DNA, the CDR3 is TGTGCCAGCAGCCACCCGACTAGCGGCACAGATACGCAGTATTTT.

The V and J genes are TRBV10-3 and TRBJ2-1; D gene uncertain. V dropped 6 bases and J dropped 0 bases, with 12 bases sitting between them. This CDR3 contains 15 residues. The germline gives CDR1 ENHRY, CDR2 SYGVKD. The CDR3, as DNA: TGTGCCATCAGCGTTACAAGAAGCTCCTACAATGAGCAGTTCTTC. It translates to CAISVTRSSYNEQFF.

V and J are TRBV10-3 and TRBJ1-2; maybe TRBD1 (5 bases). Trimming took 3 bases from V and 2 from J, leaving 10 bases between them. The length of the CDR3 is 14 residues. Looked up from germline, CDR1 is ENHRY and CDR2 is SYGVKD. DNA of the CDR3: TGTGCCATCAGTGAAGACAGCATGAACTATGGCTACACCTTC. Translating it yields CAISEDSMNYGYTF.

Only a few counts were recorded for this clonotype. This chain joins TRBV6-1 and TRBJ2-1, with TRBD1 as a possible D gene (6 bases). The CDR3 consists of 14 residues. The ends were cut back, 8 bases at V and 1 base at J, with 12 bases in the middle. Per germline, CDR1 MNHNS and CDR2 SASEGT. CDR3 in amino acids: CASSTQGSYNEQFF. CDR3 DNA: TGTGCCAGCTCGACACAGGGATCCTACAATGAGCAGTTCTTC.

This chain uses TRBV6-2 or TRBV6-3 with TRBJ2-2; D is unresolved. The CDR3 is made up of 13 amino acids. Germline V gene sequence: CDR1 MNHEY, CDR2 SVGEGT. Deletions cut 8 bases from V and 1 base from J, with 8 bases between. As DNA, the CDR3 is TGTGCCAGCGTAGTCTTGAACACCGGGGAGCTGTTTTTT. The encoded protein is CASVVLNTGELFF.

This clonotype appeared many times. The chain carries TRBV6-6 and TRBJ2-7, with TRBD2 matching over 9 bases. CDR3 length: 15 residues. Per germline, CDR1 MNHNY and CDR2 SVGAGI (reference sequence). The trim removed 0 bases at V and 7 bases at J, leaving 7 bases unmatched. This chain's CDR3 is CASSYSTSGLGEQYF. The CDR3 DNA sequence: TGTGCCAGCAGTTACTCAACTAGCGGGCTGGGAGAGCAGTACTTC.